In this sample, the clone carrying this TCR beta chain turned up once. Its antigen is still unknown. Sequenced samples came from active juvenile idiopathic arthritis patients. The data derive from a study of circulating and synovial CD4+ cells in juvenile arthritis. Whole-study findings and limits: T cell genome counts differed by at least an order of magnitude between CPL and CD4 samples.

V was clipped by 11 bases and J by 2 bases; unmatched bases: 15. The CDR3 covers 16 residues. Germline lookup yields CDR1 SEHNR and CDR2 FQNEAQ (reference sequence). Assay used: immunoSEQ multiplex PCR; TCRdb lists only in-frame clones, some missing. Of under 35,000 clones in the sample, roughly 95% were seen once. The V and J genes are TRBV7-9 and TRBJ1-1, with 9 bases identical to TRBD1. This TCR came from a human donor with juvenile idiopathic arthritis. Sequencing was done on a sample of CD4+ T cells from blood. The CDR3 DNA follows: TGTGCCGTAAACAGGGGGCCCCCCGTAACTAACACTGAAGCTTTCTTT. Its protein product is CAVNRGPPVTNTEAFF.